This T cell receptor (beta chain) was recovered during a study of STAT3 mutations in large granular lymphocyte leukemia. Study overall: Immunosuppressive therapy was given to more than half of T-LGLL patients.

With regard to this clone: Its antigen is undetermined.

This table comes from immunoSEQ multiplex PCR, and its TCRdb copy is limited to in-frame clones, with some not included. The table has 20,000 or so clones, about nine tenths seen once; the top ten hold 40% to 55%. The CDR3 is made up of 15 amino acids. Germline CDR1 reads SGHRS; CDR2 reads YFSETQ. With V trimmed by 4 bases and J by 6 bases, 11 bases remained unmatched. Overall study findings and caveats: Variable sampling intervals and differing treatment regimens complicated linking therapy response to TCR clonal burden changes. In T-cell large granular lymphocyte leukemia, about half of patients showed multiple immunodominant subclonotypes. In several patients, dominant TCR clone burden exceeded STAT3 mutant burden, suggesting STAT3 mutation arose secondarily.

This clonotype originated in a man in his 60s with T-cell large granular lymphocyte leukemia. Some clones in this sample may be carry-over from other donors' samples. Sequenced material: peripheral blood mononuclear cells. The V and J genes are TRBV5-1 and TRBJ2-7, with 9 positions matching TRBD1. Here the CDR3 reads CASSLQGQGTSEQYF. The CDR3 coding sequence is TGCGCCAGCAGCCTCCAGGGACAGGGAACGAGCGAGCAGTACTTC.